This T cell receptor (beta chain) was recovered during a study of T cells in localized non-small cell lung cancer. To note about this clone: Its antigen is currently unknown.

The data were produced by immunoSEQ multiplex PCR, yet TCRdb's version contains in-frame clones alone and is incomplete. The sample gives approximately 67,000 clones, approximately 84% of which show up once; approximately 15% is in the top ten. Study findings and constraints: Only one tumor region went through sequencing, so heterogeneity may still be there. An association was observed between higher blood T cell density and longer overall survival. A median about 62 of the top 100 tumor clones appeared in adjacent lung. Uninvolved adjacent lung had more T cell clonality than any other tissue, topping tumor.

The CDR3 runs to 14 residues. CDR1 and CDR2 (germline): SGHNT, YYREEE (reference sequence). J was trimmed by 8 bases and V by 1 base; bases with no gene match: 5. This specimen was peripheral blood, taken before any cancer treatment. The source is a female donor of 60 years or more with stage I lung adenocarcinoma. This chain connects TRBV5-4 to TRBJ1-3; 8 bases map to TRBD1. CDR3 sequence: CASSLNRGRDTIYF. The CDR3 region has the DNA TGTGCCAGCAGCTTGAACAGGGGGAGAGACACCATATATTTT.